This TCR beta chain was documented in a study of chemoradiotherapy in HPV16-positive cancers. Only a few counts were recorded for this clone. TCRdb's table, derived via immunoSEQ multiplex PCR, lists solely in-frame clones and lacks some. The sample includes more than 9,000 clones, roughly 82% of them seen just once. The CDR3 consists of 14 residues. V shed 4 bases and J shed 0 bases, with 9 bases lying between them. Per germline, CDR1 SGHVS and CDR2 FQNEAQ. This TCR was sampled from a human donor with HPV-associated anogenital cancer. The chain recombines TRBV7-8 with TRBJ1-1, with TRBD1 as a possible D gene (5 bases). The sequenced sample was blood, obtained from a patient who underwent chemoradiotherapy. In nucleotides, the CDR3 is TGTGCCAGCAGCTCGACAGCCATGAACACTGAAGCTTTCTTT. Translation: CASSSTAMNTEAFF.